Listed here is a single TCR beta chain. This sample was taken from a study of PD-L1 blockade in urothelial cancer. The CDR3 is 15 residues long. Germline V gene data show CDR1 as SGHVS and CDR2 as FNYEAQ. The junction had 6 bases not matched to a gene; V was cut back by 6 bases and J by 6 bases. Synthetic TCR analog templates were spiked into all PCRs individually. TCRdb's table, derived via immunoSEQ multiplex PCR, lists solely in-frame clones and lacks some. The data hold some 51,000 clones, with approximately 90% observed a single time. Time point noted: peripheral blood 6 weeks after treatment start. Per-patient samples, pretreatment and on-treatment, numbered 1 to 8.

The chain carries TRBV7-6 and TRBJ2-1; 12 nucleotides line up with TRBD2. The receptor was isolated from a man aged 55 to 70 with urothelial cancer. The sequences come from PBMCs, collected around atezolizumab (anti-PD-L1) treatment. DNA of the CDR3: TGTGCCAGCAGTCTGGGACTAGCGGGCATCAATGAGCAGTTCTTC. Protein product: CASSLGLAGINEQFF.